These 2 T cell receptor beta chains were sequenced from one sample in a study of T cell responses to AZD1222 COVID-19 vaccine (dated by TCRdb to 2020 to 2022). Receptors were amplified or captured by the immunoSEQ multiplex PCR assay. The clones in this table, taken by TCRdb from immuneACCESS, are in-frame only. Not every clone is retained; where verified, under half of the shortfall comes from an unresolved V gene, and the cause of the rest is unknown. The sample has more than 140,000 clones on record, 70% to 90% of them singletons. The ten top clones hold more than 3% of the sample. According to the study, the label for this sample's time point signals: baseline before first vaccination. The intended sense of this specimen's treatment or condition label: meningococcal conjugate vaccine given as trial control. The sample was peripheral blood, taken on day 0 of MenACWY control vaccination. Receptors were obtained from an adult in good health.

The rearrangement uses TRBV7-8 and TRBJ1-1; D not certain. CDR1 and CDR2 (germline): SGHVS, FQNEAQ. Trimming stripped 6 bases from V and 3 bases from J, with 14 bases between. The CDR3 is 14 residues long. This CDR3 is CASRRPGRYTEAFF. Here the CDR3 DNA reads TGTGCCAGCAGGCGGCCGGGTCGGTACACTGAAGCTTTCTTT. The full variable domain, completed using reference TRBV7-8 and TRBJ1-1, is GAGVSQSPRYKVAKRGQDVALRCDPISGHVSLFWYQQALGQGPEFLTYFQNEAQLDKSGLPSDRFFAERPEGSVSTLKIQRTQQEDSAVYLCASRRPGRYTEAFFGQGTRLTVV.

This clone has just a few counts. The chain links TRBV10-1 to TRBJ1-1, with 7 bases fitting TRBD1. Trimming removed 4 bases from V and 8 bases from J; junction bases left unmatched: 4. This CDR3 is built from 12 residues. CDR1 and CDR2 (germline): WNHNN, SYGVQD (reference sequence). As DNA, the CDR3 is TGCGCCAGCAGTGGACAGGGTAAAGAAGCTTTCTTT. As protein: CASSGQGKEAFF.